Below are 10 T cell receptor beta chains sequenced from a single sample in a study of Graves' ophthalmopathy and Graves' hyperthyroidism. For repertoire sequencing, the TCR beta CDR3 regions were amplified from RNA transcripts. Amplification began with first-round RT-PCR using HTBI primers, then second-round multiplex PCR was performed. MiXCR, run by TCRdb on the multiplex PCR reads, gives a single entry per CDR3 protein. The sample comprises 600,000 to 700,000 distinct CDR3 sequences, roughly 41% of which are singletons, and roughly 3% rests with the top ten. The sample was peripheral blood. These receptors all come from an adult man with Graves' ophthalmopathy.

The count of this clonotype is one. The chain joins TRBV9 to TRBJ1-2; TRBD1 matches 7 bases. CDR1 and CDR2 from the germline V gene are SGDLS and YYNGEE. V shed 4 bases, J shed 0 bases, and the junction held 15 bases outside the gene matches. CDR3 length: 18 residues. CDR3 coding DNA: TGTGCCAGCAGCCAAGAAAGGAGACAGGGAACAACTAACTATGGCTACACCTTC. Its translation: CASSQERRQGTTNYGYTF. The whole variable domain, filled in from reference TRBV9 and TRBJ1-2, reads DSGVTQTPKHLITATGQRVTLRCSPRSGDLSVYWYQQSLDQGLQFLIQYYNGEERAKGNILERFSAQQFPDLHSELNLSSLELGDSALYFCASSQERRQGTTNYGYTFGSGTRLTVV.

This clonotype occurred many times. The rearrangement uses TRBV11-1 and TRBJ1-1, with D unresolved. Germline lookup yields CDR1 SGHAT and CDR2 FQDESV (reference sequence). V was trimmed by 5 bases and J by 11 bases, leaving 15 bases between them. CDR3 size: 12 residues. This CDR3 is CASSPLWGVAFF. The DNA of the CDR3 is TGTGCCAGCAGCCCACTTTGGGGTGTCGCTTTCTTT.

A remark on this clonotype: Mismatch with germline at one junction end may stem from a read error. The chain recombines TRBV5-6 with TRBJ1-5; D uncertain. CDR3 length: 14 residues. Per germline, CDR1 SGHDT and CDR2 YYEEEE. CDR3 in amino acids: CACSSRHGNQPQHF. In nucleotides, the CDR3 is TGTGCCTGCAGCTCCCGACACGGAAATCAGCCCCAGCATTTT. Full variable domain (remainder filled in from reference TRBV5-6 and TRBJ1-5): DAGVTQSPTHLIKTRGQQVTLRCSPKSGHDTVSWYQQALGQGPQFIFQYYEEEERQRGNFPDRFSGHQFPNYSSELNVNALLLGDSALYLCACSSRHGNQPQHFGDGTRLSIL.

CDR3 nucleotide sequence: TGTGCCAGCAGTTTTTCCCCGGGGGGCGTCAATCAGCCCCAGCATTTT. Its protein is CASSFSPGGVNQPQHF. V and J are TRBV12-3 or TRBV12-4 and TRBJ1-5; weak D call: TRBD1 (6 bases). This CDR3 contains 16 residues. Trimming removed 3 bases from V and 3 bases from J, with 15 bases in between.

This clonotype was detected ten times or more. The DNA for the CDR3 is TGTGCCAGCAGCTTGTCCGGGATCGAGCAGTACTTC. This sequence encodes CASSLSGIEQYF. The gene calls are TRBV5-6 and TRBJ2-7, with D possibly matching TRBD2 (5 bases). CDR1 SGHDT and CDR2 YYEEEE come from the germline V gene. The CDR3 sequence is 12 residues long. V lost 1 base and J 6 bases, leaving 8 bases between the germline ends.

J is TRBJ1-5 and V is TRBV15; unclear D gene. There are 16 residues in the CDR3. Trimming removed 0 bases from V and 11 bases from J, with 20 bases in between. Per germline, CDR1 LNHNV and CDR2 YYDKDF (reference sequence). CDR3 amino acids: CATSRDRWSIQETQHF. Here the CDR3 DNA reads TGTGCCACCAGCAGAGATCGTTGGTCCATTCAAGAGACCCAGCATTTT.

The sample holds many counts of this clonotype. This sequence joins TRBV24-1 and TRBJ2-2, with 10 bases fitting TRBD2. Germline values: CDR1 KGHDR, CDR2 SFDVKD. The CDR3 runs to 16 residues. After removal of 1 base from V and 4 bases from J, the junction contained 2 bases not matched to a gene. The CDR3 sequence is CATSDFGLAATGELFF. In DNA, the CDR3 is TGTGCCACCAGTGATTTCGGACTAGCGGCCACCGGGGAGCTGTTTTTT.

The chain employs TRBV7-2 and TRBJ2-7, with TRBD1 matching over 12 bases. Germline CDR1 is SGHTA and CDR2 is FQGNSA. This CDR3 spans 13 amino acids. Germline trimming cut 5 bases from V and 7 bases from J; bases unmatched to any gene: 3. The CDR3 here is CASSGDRGLEQYF. In nucleotides, the CDR3 is TGTGCCAGCAGCGGGGACAGGGGGCTTGAGCAGTACTTC.

This clonotype was recorded a few times. V gene TRBV7-8 combines with J gene TRBJ1-5; TRBD1 matches at 7 bases. V was clipped by 5 bases and J by 6 bases; unmatched bases: 13. The length of the CDR3 is 16 residues. Germline V CDR1 and CDR2: SGHVS, FQNEAQ. CDR3 DNA: TGTGCCAGCAGCCCCGACCCGACAGGGTTGATTCAGCCCCAGCATTTT. Amino acid sequence: CASSPDPTGLIQPQHF. The full variable domain, rest sourced from reference TRBV7-8 and TRBJ1-5, is GAGVSQSPRYKVAKRGQDVALRCDPISGHVSLFWYQQALGQGPEFLTYFQNEAQLDKSGLPSDRFFAERPEGSVSTLKIQRTQQEDSAVYLCASSPDPTGLIQPQHFGDGTRLSIL.

This clonotype was counted between two and nine times. The V and J genes are TRBV19 and TRBJ1-4; D gene unclear. The germline CDR1 and CDR2 sequences are LNHDA and SQIVND (reference sequence). The V end lost 6 bases, the J end lost 5 bases, and 13 bases lay between the germline ends. The CDR3 loop spans 14 amino acids. CDR3 nucleotide sequence: TGTGCCAGTAGCCCCGCCAGAGGGAATGAAAAACTGTTTTTT. Its translation: CASSPARGNEKLFF.